The present T cell receptor (beta chain) was sequenced within a study of blood T cell repertoires in COVID-19. Profiling relied on immunoSEQ multiplex PCR, and the TCRdb table lists in-frame clones only, not all of them. This table has 55,000 to 75,000 clones, around nine tenths appearing once. The V and J ends lost 1 base and 3 bases, in that order; junction bases with no gene match: 2. This CDR3 contains 14 residues. Germline CDR1 and CDR2: MNHNS and SASEGT. Details on this clone: The same CDR3 can be traced to other DNA sequences in this sample.

V gene TRBV6-1 combines with J gene TRBJ2-7, with 8 bases lining up with TRBD1. Specimen: peripheral blood. This sequence was found in a human donor with active COVID-19. The donor label of this sample is uncertain. Written as DNA, the CDR3 is TGTGCCAGCAGTGAAGGGGACAGGCGCTACGAGCAGTACTTC. This codes for CASSEGDRRYEQYF.